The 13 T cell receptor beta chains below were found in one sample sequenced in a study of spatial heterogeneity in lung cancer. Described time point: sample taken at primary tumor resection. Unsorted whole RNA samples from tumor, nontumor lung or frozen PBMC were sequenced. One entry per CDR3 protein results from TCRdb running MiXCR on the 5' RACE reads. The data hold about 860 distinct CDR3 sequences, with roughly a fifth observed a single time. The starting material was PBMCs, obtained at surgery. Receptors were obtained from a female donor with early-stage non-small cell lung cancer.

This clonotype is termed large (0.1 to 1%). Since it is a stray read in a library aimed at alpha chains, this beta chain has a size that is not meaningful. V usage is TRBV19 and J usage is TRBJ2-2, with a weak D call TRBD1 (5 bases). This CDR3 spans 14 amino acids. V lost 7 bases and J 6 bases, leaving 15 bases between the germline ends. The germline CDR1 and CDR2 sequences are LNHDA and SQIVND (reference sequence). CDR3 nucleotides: TGTGCCAGTACACTGACAGTAGACTCCGGGGAGCTGTTTTTT. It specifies CASTLTVDSGELFF.

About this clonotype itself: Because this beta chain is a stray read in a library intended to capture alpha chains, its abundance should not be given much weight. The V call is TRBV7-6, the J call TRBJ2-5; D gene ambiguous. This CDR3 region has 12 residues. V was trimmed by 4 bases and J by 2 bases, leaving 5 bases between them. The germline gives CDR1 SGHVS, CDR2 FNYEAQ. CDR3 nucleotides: TGTGCCAGCAGCTCCCGGCAAGAGACCCAGTACTTC. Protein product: CASSSRQETQYF.

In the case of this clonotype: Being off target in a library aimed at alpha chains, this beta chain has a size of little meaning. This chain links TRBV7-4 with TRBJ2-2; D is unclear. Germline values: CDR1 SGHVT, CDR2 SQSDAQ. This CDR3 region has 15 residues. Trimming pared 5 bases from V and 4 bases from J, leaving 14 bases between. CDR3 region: CASSPSSIGTGELFF. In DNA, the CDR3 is TGTGCCAGCAGCCCGTCTAGTATAGGCACCGGGGAGCTGTTTTTT.

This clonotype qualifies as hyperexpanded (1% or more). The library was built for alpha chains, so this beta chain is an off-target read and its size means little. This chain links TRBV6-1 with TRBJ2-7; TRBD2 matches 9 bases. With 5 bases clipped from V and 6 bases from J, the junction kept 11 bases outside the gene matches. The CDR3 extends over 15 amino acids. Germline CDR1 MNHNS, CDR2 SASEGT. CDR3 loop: CASSYGGGAGGEQYF. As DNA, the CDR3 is TGTGCCAGCAGTTACGGCGGGGGGGCCGGCGGCGAGCAGTACTTC.

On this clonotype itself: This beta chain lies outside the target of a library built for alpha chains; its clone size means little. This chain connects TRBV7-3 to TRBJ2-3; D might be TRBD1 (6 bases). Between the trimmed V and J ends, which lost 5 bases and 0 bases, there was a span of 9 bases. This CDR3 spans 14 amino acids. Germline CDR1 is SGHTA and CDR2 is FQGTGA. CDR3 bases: TGTGCCAGCAGCCCAGGACAGAGCACAGATACGCAGTATTTT. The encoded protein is CASSPGQSTDTQYF.

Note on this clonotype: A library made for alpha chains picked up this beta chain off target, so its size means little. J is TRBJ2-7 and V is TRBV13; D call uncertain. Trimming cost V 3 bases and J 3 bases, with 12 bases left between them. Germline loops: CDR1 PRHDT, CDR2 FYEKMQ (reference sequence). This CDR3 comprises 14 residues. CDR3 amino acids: CASSFRMTHYEQYF. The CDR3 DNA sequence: TGTGCCAGCAGCTTCCGGATGACCCACTACGAGCAGTACTTC. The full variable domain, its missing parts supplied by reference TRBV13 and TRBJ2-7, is AAGVIQSPRHLIKEKRETATLKCYPIPRHDTVYWYQQGPGQDPQFLISFYEKMQSDKGSIPDRFSAQQFSDYHSELNMSSLELGDSALYFCASSFRMTHYEQYFGPGTRLTVT.

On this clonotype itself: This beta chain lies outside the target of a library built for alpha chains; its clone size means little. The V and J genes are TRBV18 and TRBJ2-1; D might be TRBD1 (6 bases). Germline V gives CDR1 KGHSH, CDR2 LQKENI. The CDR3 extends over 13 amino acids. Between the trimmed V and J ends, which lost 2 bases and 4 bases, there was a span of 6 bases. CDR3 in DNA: TGTGCCAGCTCACCAACAGGGTACAATGAGCAGTTCTTC. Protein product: CASSPTGYNEQFF.

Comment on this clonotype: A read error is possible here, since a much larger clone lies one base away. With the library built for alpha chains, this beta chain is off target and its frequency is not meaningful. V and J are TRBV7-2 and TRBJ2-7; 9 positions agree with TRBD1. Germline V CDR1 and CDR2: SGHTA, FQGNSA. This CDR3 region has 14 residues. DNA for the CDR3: TGTGCCGGCAGCTTTCAAGACAGGGGGACCGAGCAGTACTTC. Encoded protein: CAGSFQDRGTEQYF.

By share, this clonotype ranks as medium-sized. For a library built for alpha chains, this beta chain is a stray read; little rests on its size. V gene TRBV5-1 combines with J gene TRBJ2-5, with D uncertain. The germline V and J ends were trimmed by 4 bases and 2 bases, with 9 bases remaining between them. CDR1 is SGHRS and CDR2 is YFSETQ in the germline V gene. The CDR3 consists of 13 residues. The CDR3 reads CASSPAAQETQYF. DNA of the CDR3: TGCGCCAGCAGCCCGGCGGCTCAAGAGACCCAGTACTTC.

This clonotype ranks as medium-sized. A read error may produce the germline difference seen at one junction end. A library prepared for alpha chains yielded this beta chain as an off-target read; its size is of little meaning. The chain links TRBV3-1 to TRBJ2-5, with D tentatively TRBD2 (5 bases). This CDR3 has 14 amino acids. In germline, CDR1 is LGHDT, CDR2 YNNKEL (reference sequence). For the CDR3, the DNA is TGTGCCAGCAGTCAAGAGCTAGCAGCAGAGACCCAGTACTTC. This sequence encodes CASSQELAAETQYF.

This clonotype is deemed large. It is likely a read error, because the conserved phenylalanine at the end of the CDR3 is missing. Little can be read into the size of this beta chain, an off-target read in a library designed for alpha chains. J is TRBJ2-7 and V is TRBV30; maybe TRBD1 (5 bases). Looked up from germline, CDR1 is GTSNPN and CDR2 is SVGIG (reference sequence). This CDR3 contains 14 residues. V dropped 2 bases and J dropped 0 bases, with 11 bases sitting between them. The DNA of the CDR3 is TGTGCCTGGAGTCAGGGCGGTAGCTCCTACGAGCAGTACTTA. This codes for CAWSQGGSSYEQYL.

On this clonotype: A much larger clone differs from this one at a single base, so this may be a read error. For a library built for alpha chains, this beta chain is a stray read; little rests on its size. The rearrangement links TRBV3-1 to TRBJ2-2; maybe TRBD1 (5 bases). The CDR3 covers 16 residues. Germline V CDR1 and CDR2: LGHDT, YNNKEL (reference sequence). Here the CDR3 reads CTSSPPAGSITGELFF. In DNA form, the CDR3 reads TGTACCAGCAGCCCTCCGGCAGGGTCAATCACCGGGGAGCTGTTTTTT.

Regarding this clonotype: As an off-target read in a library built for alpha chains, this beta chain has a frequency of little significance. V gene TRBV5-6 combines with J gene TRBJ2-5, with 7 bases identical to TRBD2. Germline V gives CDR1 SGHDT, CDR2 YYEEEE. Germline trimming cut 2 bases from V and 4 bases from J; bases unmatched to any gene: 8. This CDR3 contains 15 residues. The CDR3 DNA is TGTGCCAGCAGCTTTGAATTGGGAGGGTCAGAGACCCAGTACTTC. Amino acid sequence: CASSFELGGSETQYF. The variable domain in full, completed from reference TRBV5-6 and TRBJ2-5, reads DAGVTQSPTHLIKTRGQQVTLRCSPKSGHDTVSWYQQALGQGPQFIFQYYEEEERQRGNFPDRFSGHQFPNYSSELNVNALLLGDSALYLCASSFELGGSETQYFGPGTRLLVL.